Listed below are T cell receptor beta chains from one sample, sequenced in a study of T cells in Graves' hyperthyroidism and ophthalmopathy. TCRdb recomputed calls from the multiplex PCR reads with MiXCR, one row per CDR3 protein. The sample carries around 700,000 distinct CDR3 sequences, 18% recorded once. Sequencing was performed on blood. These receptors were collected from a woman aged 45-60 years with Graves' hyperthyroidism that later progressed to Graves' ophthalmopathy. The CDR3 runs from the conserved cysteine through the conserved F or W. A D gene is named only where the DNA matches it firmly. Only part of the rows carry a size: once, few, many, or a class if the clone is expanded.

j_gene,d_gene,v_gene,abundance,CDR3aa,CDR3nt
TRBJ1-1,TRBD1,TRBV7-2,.,CASSLDLWGQGEAFF,TGTGCCAGCAGCTTAGACCTTTGGGGACAGGGTGAAGCTTTCTTT
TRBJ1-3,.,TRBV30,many,CAWSRYNSGNTIYF,TGTGCCTGGAGTCGATATAACTCTGGAAACACCATATATTTT
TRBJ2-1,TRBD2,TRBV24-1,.,CATGGISYNEQFF,TGTGCCACGGGGGGGATTTCCTACAATGAGCAGTTCTTC
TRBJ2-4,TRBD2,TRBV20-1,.,CSARDPSGGAGAKNIQYF,TGCAGTGCTAGAGATCCGAGCGGGGGGGCCGGGGCCAAAAACATTCAGTACTTC
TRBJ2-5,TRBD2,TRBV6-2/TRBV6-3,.,CASSYSAGGVSETQYF,TGTGCCAGCAGTTACTCCGCGGGGGGGGTATCGGAGACCCAGTACTTC
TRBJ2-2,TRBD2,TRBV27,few,CASSGLAYGTGELFF,TGTGCCAGCAGCGGACTAGCGTATGGCACCGGGGAGCTGTTTTTT
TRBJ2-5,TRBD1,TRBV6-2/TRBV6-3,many,CASSARDRTQETQYF,TGTGCCAGCAGTGCCCGGGACAGGACCCAAGAGACCCAGTACTTC
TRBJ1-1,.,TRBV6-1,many,CASSYRQKSFEAFF,TGTGCCAGCAGTTATCGGCAGAAGAGTTTTGAAGCTTTCTTT
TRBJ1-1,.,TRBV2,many,CASSESGAMNTEAFF,TGTGCCAGCAGTGAATCAGGGGCCATGAACACTGAAGCTTTCTTT
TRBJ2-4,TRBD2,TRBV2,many,CASRGDYGTIQYF,TGTGCCAGCAGAGGGGACTACGGAACCATTCAGTACTTC
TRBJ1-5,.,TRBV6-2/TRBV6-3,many,CASSYGRARRNQPQHF,TGTGCCAGCAGTTACGGTCGCGCCCGGAGGAATCAGCCCCAGCATTTT
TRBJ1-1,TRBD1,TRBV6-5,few,CASSWGQGIIEAFF,TGTGCCAGCAGTTGGGGACAGGGTATTATTGAAGCTTTCTTT
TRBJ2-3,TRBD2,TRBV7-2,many,CASSKGLTGGSTDTQYF,TGTGCCAGCAGCAAGGGACTAACGGGGGGAAGCACAGATACGCAGTATTTT
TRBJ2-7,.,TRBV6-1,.,CASNDPGSYEQYF,TGTGCCAGCAATGACCCAGGGAGCTACGAGCAGTACTTC
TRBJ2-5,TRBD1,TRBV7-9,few,CASSSTGVGETQYF,TGTGCCAGCAGCTCAACAGGGGTTGGGGAGACCCAGTACTTC
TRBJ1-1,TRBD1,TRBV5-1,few,CASLGQGSPEAFF,TGCGCCAGCTTGGGACAGGGTAGCCCTGAAGCTTTCTTT
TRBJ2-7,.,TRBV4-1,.,CASRITGKYSDEQYF,TGCGCCAGCAGAATTACAGGAAAATACTCGGACGAGCAGTACTTC
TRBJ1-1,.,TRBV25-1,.,CASIQTGYNTEAFF,TGTGCCAGCATCCAAACAGGGTATAACACTGAAGCTTTCTTT
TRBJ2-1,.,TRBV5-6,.,CASSFFDHYNEQFF,TGTGCCAGCAGCTTTTTCGACCACTACAATGAGCAGTTCTTC
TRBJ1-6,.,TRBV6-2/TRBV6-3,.,CASSCPSPGHLFSPLHF,TGTGCCAGCAGTTGCCCGAGTCCGGGACATCTATTTTCACCCCTCCACTTT
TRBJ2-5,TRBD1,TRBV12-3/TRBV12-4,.,CASSLSATGGETQYF,TGTGCCAGCAGTTTATCTGCCACAGGGGGAGAGACCCAGTACTTC
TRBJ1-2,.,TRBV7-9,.,CASSLGEGNYGYTF,TGTGCCAGCAGCTTAGGGGAGGGGAACTATGGCTACACCTTC
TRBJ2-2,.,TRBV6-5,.,CASSSIASRLGSGIPGELFF,TGTGCCAGCAGTTCAATAGCCTCCCGCCTGGGGTCGGGTATCCCTGGGGAGCTGTTTTTT